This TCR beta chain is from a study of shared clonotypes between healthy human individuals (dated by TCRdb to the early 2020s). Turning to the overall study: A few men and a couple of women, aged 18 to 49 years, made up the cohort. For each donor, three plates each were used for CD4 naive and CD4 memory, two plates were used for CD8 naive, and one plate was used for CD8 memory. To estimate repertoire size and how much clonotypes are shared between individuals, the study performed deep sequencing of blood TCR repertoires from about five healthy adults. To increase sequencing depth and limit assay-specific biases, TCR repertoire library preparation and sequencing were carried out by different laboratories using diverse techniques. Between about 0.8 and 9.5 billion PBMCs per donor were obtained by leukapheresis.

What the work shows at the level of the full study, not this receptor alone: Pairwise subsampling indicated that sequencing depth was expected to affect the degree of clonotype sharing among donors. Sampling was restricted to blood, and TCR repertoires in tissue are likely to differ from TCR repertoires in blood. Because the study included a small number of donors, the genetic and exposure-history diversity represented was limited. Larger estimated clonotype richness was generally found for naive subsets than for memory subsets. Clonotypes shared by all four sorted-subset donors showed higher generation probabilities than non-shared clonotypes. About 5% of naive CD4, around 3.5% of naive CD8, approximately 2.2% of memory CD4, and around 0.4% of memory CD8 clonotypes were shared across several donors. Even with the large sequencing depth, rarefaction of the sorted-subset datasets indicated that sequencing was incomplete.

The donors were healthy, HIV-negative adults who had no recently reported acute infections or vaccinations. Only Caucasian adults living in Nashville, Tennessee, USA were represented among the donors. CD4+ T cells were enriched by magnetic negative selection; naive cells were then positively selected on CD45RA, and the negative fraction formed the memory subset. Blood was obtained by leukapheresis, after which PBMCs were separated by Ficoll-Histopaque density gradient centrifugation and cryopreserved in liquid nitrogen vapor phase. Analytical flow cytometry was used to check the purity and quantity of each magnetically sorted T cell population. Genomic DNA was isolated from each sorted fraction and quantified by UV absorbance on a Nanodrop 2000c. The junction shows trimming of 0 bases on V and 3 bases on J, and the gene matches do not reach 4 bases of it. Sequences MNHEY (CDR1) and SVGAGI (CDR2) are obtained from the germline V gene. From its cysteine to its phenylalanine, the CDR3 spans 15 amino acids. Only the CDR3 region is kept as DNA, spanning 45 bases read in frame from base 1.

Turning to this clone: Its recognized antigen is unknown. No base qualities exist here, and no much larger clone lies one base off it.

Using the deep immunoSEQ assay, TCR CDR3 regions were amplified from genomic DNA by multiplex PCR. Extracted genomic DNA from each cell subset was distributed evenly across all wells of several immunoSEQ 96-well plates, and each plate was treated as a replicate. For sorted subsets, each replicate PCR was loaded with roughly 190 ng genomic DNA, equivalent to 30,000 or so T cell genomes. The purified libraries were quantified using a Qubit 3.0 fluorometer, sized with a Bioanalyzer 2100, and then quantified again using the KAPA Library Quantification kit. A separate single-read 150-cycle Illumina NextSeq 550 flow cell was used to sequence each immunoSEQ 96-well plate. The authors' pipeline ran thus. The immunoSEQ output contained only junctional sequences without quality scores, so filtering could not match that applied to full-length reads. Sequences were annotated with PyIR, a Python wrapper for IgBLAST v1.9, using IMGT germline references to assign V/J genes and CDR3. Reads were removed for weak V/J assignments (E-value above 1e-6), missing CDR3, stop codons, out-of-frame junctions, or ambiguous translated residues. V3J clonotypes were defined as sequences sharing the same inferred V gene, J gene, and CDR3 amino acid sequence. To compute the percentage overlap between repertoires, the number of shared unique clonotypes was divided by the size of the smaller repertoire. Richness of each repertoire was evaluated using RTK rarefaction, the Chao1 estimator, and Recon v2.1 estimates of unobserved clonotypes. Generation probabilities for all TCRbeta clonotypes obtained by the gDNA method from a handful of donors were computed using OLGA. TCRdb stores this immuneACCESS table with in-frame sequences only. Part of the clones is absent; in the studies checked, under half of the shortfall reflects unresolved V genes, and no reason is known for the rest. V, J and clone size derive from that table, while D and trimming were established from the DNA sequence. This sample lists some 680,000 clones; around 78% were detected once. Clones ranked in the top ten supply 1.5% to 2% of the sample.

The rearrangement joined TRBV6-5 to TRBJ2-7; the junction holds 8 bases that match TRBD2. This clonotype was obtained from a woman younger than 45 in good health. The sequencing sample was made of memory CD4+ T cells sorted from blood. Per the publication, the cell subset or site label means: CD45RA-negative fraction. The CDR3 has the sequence CASSYSASGYYEQYF. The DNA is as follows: TGTGCCAGCAGTTACTCGGCTAGCGGGTACTACGAGCAGTACTTC.